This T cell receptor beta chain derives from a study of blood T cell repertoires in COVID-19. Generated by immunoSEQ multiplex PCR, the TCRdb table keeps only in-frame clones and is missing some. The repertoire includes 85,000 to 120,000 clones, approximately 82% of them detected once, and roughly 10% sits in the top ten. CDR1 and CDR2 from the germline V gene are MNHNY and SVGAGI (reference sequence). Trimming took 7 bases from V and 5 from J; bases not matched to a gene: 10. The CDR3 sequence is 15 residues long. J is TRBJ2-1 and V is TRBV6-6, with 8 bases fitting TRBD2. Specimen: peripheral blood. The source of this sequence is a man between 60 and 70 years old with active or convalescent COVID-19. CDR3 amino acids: CASNVAGGLNNEQFF. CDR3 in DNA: TGTGCCAGCAATGTCGCGGGAGGCCTAAACAATGAGCAGTTCTTC.